The 9 T cell receptor beta chains in this list originate from one sample, sequenced in a study of T cells expressing NK-cell markers. TCRdb reanalyzed the 5' RACE reads and collapses them to one entry per CDR3 protein, without DNA. Reported are approximately 440,000 distinct CDR3 sequences; the ten largest clones contain approximately 1.5%. Sequencing was done on a sample of blood T cells: a sorted CD56 or NKG2C T cell subset, CD4+ or CD8+ T cells, or bulk PBMC T cells (not recorded which). Receptors originate from a woman aged 45-65 years in good health.

The chain has TRBV7-9 and TRBJ1-6; lacking DNA, the TRBD1 call made by TCRdb goes unchecked. Germline CDR1 is SEHNR and CDR2 is FQNEAQ (reference sequence). The CDR3 runs 14 residues. The CDR3 loop is CASSPGGDNSPLHF.

The chain couples TRBV11-2 to TRBJ2-6; TCRdb gives TRBD1 as the D gene, but with no DNA this cannot be confirmed. This CDR3 spans 18 amino acids. CDR1 SGHAT and CDR2 FQNNGV come from the germline V gene. CDR3 loop: CASSYRGGAPSGANVLTF.

The chain carries TRBV2 and TRBJ2-4. The CDR3 runs 11 residues. CDR1 and CDR2 from the germline V gene are SNHLY and FYNNEI. CDR3 protein: CASSPFSIQYF.

The chain is built from TRBV6-5 and TRBJ2-3; TCRdb names TRBD1, which stays unverified in the absence of DNA. The germline CDR1 and CDR2 sequences are MNHEY and SVGAGI. CDR3 length: 15 residues. The CDR3 sequence is CASSTPGGDTDTQYF.

The rearrangement links TRBV20-1 to TRBJ2-1; TCRdb calls TRBD2, which cannot be checked without DNA. This CDR3 is built from 14 residues. Germline loops: CDR1 DFQATT, CDR2 SNEGSKA (reference sequence). CDR3 sequence: CSAFGYGLAGGQFF.

V and J are TRBV7-9 and TRBJ2-7; as DNA is missing, the TRBD1 call by TCRdb cannot be tested. The CDR3 length is 16 residues. Germline values: CDR1 SEHNR, CDR2 FQNEAQ (reference sequence). CDR3 sequence: CASSLASTRQGGEQYF.

The chain couples TRBV18 to TRBJ2-1; TCRdb lists TRBD1, though no DNA is available to test this call. This CDR3 has 15 residues. Germline V gene lookup returns CDR1 KGHSH and CDR2 LQKENI. CDR3 sequence reads: CASSSLETGLNEQFF.

The chain employs TRBV5-1 and TRBJ1-2. The CDR3 totals 13 residues. Per germline, CDR1 SGHRS and CDR2 YFSETQ. Here the CDR3 reads CASSLLYNDGYTF. Full variable domain (rest looked up from reference TRBV5-1 and TRBJ1-2): KAGVTQTPRYLIKTRGQQVTLSCSPISGHRSVSWYQQTPGQGLQFLFEYFSETQRNKGNFPGRFSGRQFSNSRSEMNVSTLELGDSALYLCASSLLYNDGYTFGSGTRLTVV.

This CDR3 is CASRARPGYEQYF. The J gene is TRBJ2-7, the V gene TRBV6-5; the TRBD2 assignment by TCRdb is unverifiable without DNA. Germline V gene data show CDR1 as MNHEY and CDR2 as SVGAGI. This CDR3 contains 13 residues.